This T cell receptor (beta chain) was identified during a study of somatic mutations in cytotoxic T cells in rheumatoid arthritis. The V and J ends lost 3 bases and 2 bases, in that order; junction bases with no gene match: 6. The CDR3 has 16 amino acids. Looked up from germline, CDR1 is SGDLS and CDR2 is YYNGEE. Clones were sequenced by immunoSEQ multiplex PCR, and TCRdb holds only the in-frame ones, with some missing. Here the sample spans some 40,000 clones, approximately 84% being singletons. This receptor was obtained from a man aged 35-49 years in good health. The chain uses TRBV9 and TRBJ2-3, with 10 bases identical to TRBD2. Sequenced input: CD8+ T cells sorted from blood. In DNA, the CDR3 is TGTGCCAGCAGCGCCTTAGCGGGAGGCCCCACAGATACGCAGTATTTT. Its protein is CASSALAGGPTDTQYF.